This T cell receptor beta chain was found in a study of blood T cells in healthy people across ages. This clonotype came up a few times. A second PCR, run for roughly 7 to 11 cycles, used a sample-barcoded 5' primer plus a J-beta primer mix. TCRdb independently ran MiXCR on the 5' RACE reads; one entry per CDR3 protein. The table lists around 1,000,000 distinct CDR3 sequences, approximately 25% of them singletons, with around 0.75% in the top ten. Germline V gene sequence: CDR1 DFQATT, CDR2 SNEGSKA (reference sequence). The CDR3 is made up of 12 amino acids. With 2 bases removed from V and 1 base from J, the gap between germline ends came to 5 bases. Another study also made use of these data, one on T cells of mothers and their children. That work states: Healthy Caucasian mothers, three in number, and their six children were the donors.

The gene calls are TRBV20-1 and TRBJ1-2; unclear D gene. This receptor was obtained from a girl between 2 and 10 years old in good health. Sequenced: blood. The CDR3 is CSARSLNYGYTF. CDR3 sequence (DNA): TGCAGTGCTAGAAGTCTTAACTATGGCTACACCTTC.